What follows is one TCR beta chain and its context. This specimen belongs to a study of blood T cell repertoires in COVID-19. Overall study: The United States, Italy and Spain provided the acute and convalescent COVID-19 samples. PBMCs, B-cell-depleted T cells, or T cells were the source of the cDNA or gDNA that made up the material.

TCRdb's copy holds only in-frame clones and misses some; the assay was immunoSEQ multiplex PCR. This table has approximately 74,000 clones, roughly 80% appearing once. The CDR3 extends over 16 amino acids. Between the trimmed V and J ends, which lost 10 bases and 2 bases, there was a span of 23 bases. The germline CDR1 and CDR2 sequences are LNHDA and SQIVND (reference sequence). This receptor was taken from a woman aged 80 or over with active or convalescent COVID-19. The chain employs TRBV19 and TRBJ1-2, with D possibly TRBD1 on 6 matching bases. The specimen was peripheral blood. CDR3 sequence (DNA): TGTGCCACCCCTCGACCCGACAGGAAACCAAACTATGGCTACACCTTC. Its protein is CATPRPDRKPNYGYTF.